These T cell receptor beta chains were read from a single sample in a study of PD-1 blockade in classical Hodgkin lymphoma. Only in-frame clones appear in the TCRdb table, and some are missing; sequencing was by immunoSEQ multiplex PCR. The sample carries 70,000 or so clones, 71% recorded once. The specimen was peripheral blood mononuclear cells (PBMCs), collected before the second cycle of nivolumab. The receptors here all came from a human donor with classical Hodgkin lymphoma. CDR3s leave out the opening cysteine and the closing phenylalanine or tryptophan. Clone size is not always given. Where it is, it says once, few, many or a class for expanded clones.

size	V	J	CDR3
.	TRBV15	TRBJ1-1	ATSRGDSAFMNTEAF
.	TRBV29-1	TRBJ2-5	SVLRDRGTKTQY
.	TRBV9	TRBJ2-2	ASSVLAGVVTGELF
many	TRBV18	TRBJ1-6	ASSPAEQGTSPLH
few	TRBV7-9	TRBJ2-7	ASSSASRLAAYEQY
.	TRBV7-6	TRBJ2-1	ASSLSSGNSYNEQF
medium-sized	TRBV9	TRBJ1-1	ASSRTGSNTEAF
few	TRBV2	TRBJ2-1	ATVGGTGVWEQF
few	TRBV9	TRBJ2-7	ASSVGTGTANSYEQY
.	TRBV5-1	TRBJ2-7	ASSFEGTPTYEQY